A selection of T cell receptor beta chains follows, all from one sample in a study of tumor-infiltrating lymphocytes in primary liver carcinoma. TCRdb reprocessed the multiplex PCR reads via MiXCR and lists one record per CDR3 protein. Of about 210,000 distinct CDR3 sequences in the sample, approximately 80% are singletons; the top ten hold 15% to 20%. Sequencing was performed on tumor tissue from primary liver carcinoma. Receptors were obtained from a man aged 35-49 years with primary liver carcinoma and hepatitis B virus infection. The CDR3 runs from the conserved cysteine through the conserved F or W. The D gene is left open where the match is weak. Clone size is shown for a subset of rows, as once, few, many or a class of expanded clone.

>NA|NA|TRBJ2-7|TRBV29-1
TGCAGCGTAAAAGCGAGAGTTCGATCATACGAGCAGTACTTC
CSVKARVRSYEQYF
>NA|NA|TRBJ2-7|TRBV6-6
TGTGCCAGCAGCCCCGGAGCAGGCGAGCGGTACTTC
CASSPGAGERYF
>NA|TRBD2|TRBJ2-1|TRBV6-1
TGTTCCAGCAGTGAAGCCCCAGGGGGGCTAGCGGGAATCTACATTGAGCAGTTCTTC
CSSSEAPGGLAGIYIEQFF
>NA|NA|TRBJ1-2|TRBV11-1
TGTACCAGCAGCATGTTCCATAACTATGTCTACACCTTC
CTSSMFHNYVYTF
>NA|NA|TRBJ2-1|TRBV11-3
TGTGCCAGTATCTTAGGGGTCAGCAACAATGAGCAGTCCTTC
CASILGVSNNEQSF
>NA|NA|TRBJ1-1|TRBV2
TGTGCCAGCAGTGCTGGCTTCAACACTGAAGCTTTCTTT
CASSAGFNTEAFF
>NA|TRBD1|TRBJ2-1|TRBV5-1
TGCGCCTGCAGCGTTTACGGGACAGGGGACAATGAGCAGTTCTTC
CACSVYGTGDNEQFF
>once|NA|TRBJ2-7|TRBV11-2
TGTGCCAGCAGCTCTAACACGAACTTCTACGTGCAGTACTTC
CASSSNTNFYVQYF
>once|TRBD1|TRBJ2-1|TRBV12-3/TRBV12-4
TGTGCCAGCAGTCCACCCGGGACAGGCGCTTACAATGACCAGTTCTTC
CASSPPGTGAYNDQFF
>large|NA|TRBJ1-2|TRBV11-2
TGTGCCAGCAGCTTAGATTCGGTAGCCTATTCTCGAGGCTACACCTTC
CASSLDSVAYSRGYTF
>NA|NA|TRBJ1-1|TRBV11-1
TGTGCCAGGATCGGGACAAACTTGAACACTGAAGCTTTCTTT
CARIGTNLNTEAFF
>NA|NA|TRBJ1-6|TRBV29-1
TGCAGCGTTGCTCGGTATAATTCACCCCCCCACTTT
CSVARYNSPPHF
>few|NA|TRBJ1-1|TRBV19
TGTGCCAGTAGTACCACCCACGGACAAGAAGCTTTCTTT
CASSTTHGQEAFF
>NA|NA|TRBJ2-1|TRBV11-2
TGTGCCAACAGCTTAGAGGAAGGTCGACCTGATGAGCAGTTCTTC
CANSLEEGRPDEQFF
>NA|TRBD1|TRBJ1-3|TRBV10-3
TGTGCCAGTACAGGGGACGTGAGGTCTGGAAACACCATATATTTT
CASTGDVRSGNTIYF
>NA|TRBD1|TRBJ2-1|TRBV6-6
TGTGCCAGCAGTTACGGGCAGGGGGACATTGAGCTGTTCTTC
CASSYGQGDIELFF
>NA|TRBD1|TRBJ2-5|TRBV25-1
TGTGCCAGCAGGCAGGGGGCCGAGACCCAGTACTTC
CASRQGAETQYF
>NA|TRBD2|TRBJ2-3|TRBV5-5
TGTGTCAGCAGCTTGATACGGGGGGGGGCAGATACGCAGTACTTT
CVSSLIRGGADTQYF
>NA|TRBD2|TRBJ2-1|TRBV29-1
TGCAGTAGGGAGACTAGCGGGTTCAATGAGCAGTTCTTC
CSRETSGFNEQFF
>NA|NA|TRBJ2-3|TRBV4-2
TGTGCCAGCAACCAAGATCGGGACTCGAGGGAATATTTT
CASNQDRDSREYF
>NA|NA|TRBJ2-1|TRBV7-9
TGTACCAGCAGCCTTGATACGGATGAGCAGTTCTTC
CTSSLDTDEQFF
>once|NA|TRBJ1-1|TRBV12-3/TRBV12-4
TGTGCCAGCAACCCTGACTCACCAGGCCAGTGGATGAACACTGAAGCTTTCTTT
CASNPDSPGQWMNTEAFF
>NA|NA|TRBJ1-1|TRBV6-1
TGTGCCAGCAGTTACAGGAGGAAAGGCACTGAAGCTTTCTTT
CASSYRRKGTEAFF
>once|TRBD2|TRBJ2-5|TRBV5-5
TGTGCCAGCAGCATGAAGACTAGCGGGGAGACCCAGTACTTC
CASSMKTSGETQYF
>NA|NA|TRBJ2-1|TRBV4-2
TGTGCCAGCAGCACGGACCTAACGGGATCCTACAATGAGCAGTTCTTC
CASSTDLTGSYNEQFF
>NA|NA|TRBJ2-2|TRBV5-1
TGCACCAGCACCTTGGAACGGAACACCGGGGAGCTGTTTTTT
CTSTLERNTGELFF
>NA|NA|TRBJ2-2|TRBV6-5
TGTGCCAGCACTACCACATGGGCGGGCGGGGAGCTAATTTTT
CASTTTWAGGELIF
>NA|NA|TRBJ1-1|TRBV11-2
TGTATCAGCAGCTTAGGTCTGGGCCCGCCTGGTGAAGCTTTCTTT
CISSLGLGPPGEAFF
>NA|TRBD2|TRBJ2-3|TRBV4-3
TGCGCCAGAAGCCAGGGGACTAGCAGGACCATAGATACGCAGTATTTT
CARSQGTSRTIDTQYF
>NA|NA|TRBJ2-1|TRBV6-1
TGTGCCAGCAGTGAAGGACTAGGGGCACACAATGAACAGTTCTTC
CASSEGLGAHNEQFF
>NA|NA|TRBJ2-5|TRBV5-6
TGTGCCAGTAGCGCGAACCTAAGGAAGACCCAGTACTTC
CASSANLRKTQYF
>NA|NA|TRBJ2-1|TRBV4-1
TGCGCCAGCAGCCCCAGAGGGGTAGAGGGAGGACGTAGTGAGCGGTTCTTC
CASSPRGVEGGRSERFF
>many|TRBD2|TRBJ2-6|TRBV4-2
TGTGCCAGCAGCCAAGTTGGGACTAGCGGTTCTGGGGCCAACGTCCTGACTTTC
CASSQVGTSGSGANVLTF
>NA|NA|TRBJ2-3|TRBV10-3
TGTGCCATCATTGAAGCGAGCGGATACACAGATACGCAGTATTTT
CAIIEASGYTDTQYF
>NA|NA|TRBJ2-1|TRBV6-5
TGTGCCAGCAGAGAGGCGGGACACTACAATGGGCAGTTCTTC
CASREAGHYNGQFF
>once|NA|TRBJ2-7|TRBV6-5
TGTGCCTACAGCCCAGGCCGCGAGCAGTACTTC
CAYSPGREQYF
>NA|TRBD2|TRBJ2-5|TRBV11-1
TGTGCCAGCAGCTTTCCCGGGACTAGCGGGGAGACCCAGTACTTC
CASSFPGTSGETQYF
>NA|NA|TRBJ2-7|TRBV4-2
TGTGCCAGTAGCCAAGGTCGGAACGTGCAGTACTTC
CASSQGRNVQYF
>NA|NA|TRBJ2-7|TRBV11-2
TGTGCCAGCAGCTCTAACAGGAATTACTACGAGCAGTATTTC
CASSSNRNYYEQYF
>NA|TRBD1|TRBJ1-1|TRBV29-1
TGTAGCACTCCGGGACAGCTGGTGGCTGAAGCTTTCTTT
CSTPGQLVAEAFF
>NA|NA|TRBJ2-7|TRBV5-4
TGTGCCAGCAGCTGGGGACGACTCTCCTACGAGCAGTACTTC
CASSWGRLSYEQYF
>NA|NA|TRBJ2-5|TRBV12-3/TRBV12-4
TGTGTCAGCAGCCGAAGCGGGACAGAGATCCAGAACTTC
CVSSRSGTEIQNF
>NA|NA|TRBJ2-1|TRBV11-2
TGTGCCAGCAGTCCCGTCGGGCTAGTCACAGAGACCCAGTTCTTC
CASSPVGLVTETQFF
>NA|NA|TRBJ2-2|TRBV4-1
TGCGCCAGGAGCCAACCCGCCCAAGGGGTCGGGGACACCGGGGAGCTGTTTTTT
CARSQPAQGVGDTGELFF
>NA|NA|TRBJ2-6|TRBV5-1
TGCGACAACCAAACGGAAGGGGCCAACGTCCTGACTTTC
CDNQTEGANVLTF
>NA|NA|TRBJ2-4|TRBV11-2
TGTGCCAGCAGCTTAGATACTAGTGGGATTGCCAAAAACATTCACTACTTC
CASSLDTSGIAKNIHYF
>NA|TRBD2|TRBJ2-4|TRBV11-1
TGTGCCAGCAACTTTCCCGGGATTAGCGGGACCAAATACTATCAGTACTTC
CASNFPGISGTKYYQYF